The 27 T cell receptor beta chains presented below share a single source sample, sequenced in a study of shared clonotypes between healthy human individuals. Clones were sequenced by immunoSEQ multiplex PCR, and TCRdb holds only the in-frame ones, with some missing. Here the sample spans about 470,000 clones, roughly 77% being singletons. Sequenced input: PBMCs. The receptors were gathered from a woman between 35 and 50 years old in good health. Some clones in this sample may be carry-over from other donors' samples.

V is TRBV2 and J is TRBJ1-1; D not certain. V lost 1 base to trimming and J lost 2 bases, with 8 bases between them. Germline CDR1 and CDR2: SNHLY and FYNNEI. The CDR3 has 14 amino acids. The CDR3 DNA sequence: TGTGCCAGCAGTGAAGAACAAGGAAACACTGAAGCTTTCTTT. Protein product: CASSEEQGNTEAFF.

With regard to this clone: Additional DNA sequences in this sample encode the identical CDR3. CDR3 nucleotides: TGTGCCAGTAGTTTCCGGACTAGCGGGAGTACAGATACGCAGTATTTT. It translates to CASSFRTSGSTDTQYF. The rearrangement uses TRBV19 and TRBJ2-3; 13 nucleotides line up with TRBD2. V trimming: 5 bases; J trimming: 3 bases; junction bases outside the gene matches: 5. Germline loops: CDR1 LNHDA, CDR2 SQIVND (reference sequence). CDR3 length: 16 residues.

J is TRBJ2-5 and V is TRBV18; TRBD2 matches 9 bases. Germline CDR1 is KGHSH and CDR2 is LQKENI. The CDR3 is 16 residues long. Trimming at V came to 3 bases and at J to 1 base, leaving 6 bases not matched to a gene. The CDR3 loop is CASSPRTSASQETQYF. CDR3 DNA sequence: TGTGCCAGCTCACCTCGGACTAGCGCGAGCCAAGAGACCCAGTACTTC. Supplemented by reference TRBV18 and TRBJ2-5, the full variable domain reads NAGVMQNPRHLVRRRGQEARLRCSPMKGHSHVYWYRQLPEEGLKFMVYLQKENIIDESGMPKERFSAEFPKEGPSILRIQQVVRGDSAAYFCASSPRTSASQETQYFGPGTRLLVL.

The chain joins TRBV15 to TRBJ1-3, with D maybe TRBD1 (5 bases). CDR3 size: 15 residues. Trimming cost V 0 bases and J 8 bases, with 14 bases left between them. Germline V gives CDR1 LNHNV, CDR2 YYDKDF (reference sequence). The CDR3 here is CATSRDGELGDTIYF. CDR3 nucleotide sequence: TGTGCCACCAGCAGAGATGGGGAGCTGGGGGACACCATATATTTT.

This rearrangement joins TRBV6-6 to TRBJ2-7; D may correspond to TRBD1 or TRBD2 (7 bases each). V dropped 2 bases and J dropped 5 bases, with 19 bases sitting between them. The CDR3 spans 16 residues. The germline gives CDR1 MNHNY, CDR2 SVGAGI (reference sequence). The CDR3, as DNA: TGTGCCAGCAGTTACCCCCAGGGGGAGGGTTACCACGAGCAGTACTTC. This gives the protein CASSYPQGEGYHEQYF.

This sequence joins TRBV7-3 and TRBJ2-7; 12 nucleotides line up with TRBD2. The CDR3 runs to 20 residues. V lost 4 bases and J lost 4; bases outside the gene matches: 20. The germline V gene encodes CDR1 SGHTA and CDR2 FQGTGA. The CDR3 sequence is CASSSTSGLAGRASGYEQYF. The CDR3 nucleotides are TGTGCCAGCAGCTCTACTTCGGGACTAGCGGGCAGGGCCTCCGGGTACGAGCAGTACTTC. The full variable domain, with the rest looked up from reference TRBV7-3 and TRBJ2-7, is GAGVSQTPSNKVTEKGKYVELRCDPISGHTALYWYRQSLGQGPEFLIYFQGTGAADDSGLPNDRFFAVRPEGSVSTLKIQRTERGDSAVYLCASSSTSGLAGRASGYEQYFGPGTRLTVT.

The chain employs TRBV15 and TRBJ2-2; no firm D call. The CDR3 has 13 residues. Germline V gene sequence: CDR1 LNHNV, CDR2 YYDKDF (reference sequence). Trimming left V 8 bases short and J 1 base short, with 8 bases between. CDR3 loop: CATSRGNTGELFF. Here the CDR3 DNA reads TGTGCCACCTCGAGAGGGAACACCGGGGAGCTGTTTTTT.

With regard to this clone: Distinct nucleotide sequences in the sample also encode this CDR3. This rearrangement joins TRBV5-1 to TRBJ1-1, with 7 bases fitting TRBD1. The germline CDR1 and CDR2 sequences are SGHRS and YFSETQ. The CDR3 covers 17 residues. Unmatched junction bases numbered 13, after V lost 0 bases and J lost 5 bases. The CDR3 reads CASSLDGGGRVGTEAFF. The CDR3 DNA follows: TGCGCCAGCAGCTTGGACGGAGGGGGCCGAGTGGGGACTGAAGCTTTCTTT.

This clone was detected ten times or more. V usage is TRBV5-8 and J usage is TRBJ2-5; either TRBD1 or TRBD2 may supply D (5 bases each). V dropped 4 bases and J dropped 2 bases, with 15 bases sitting between them. Germline V gives CDR1 SGHTS, CDR2 YDEGEE. The CDR3 is 15 residues long. CDR3 amino acids: CASSPSGRKQETQYF. CDR3 DNA: TGTGCCAGCAGCCCGTCGGGACGCAAGCAAGAGACCCAGTACTTC.

V and J are TRBV7-9 and TRBJ2-7, with D perhaps TRBD2 (5 bases). This CDR3 is built from 15 residues. The V end lost 2 bases, the J end lost 5 bases, and 16 bases lay between the germline ends. Germline V gene lookup returns CDR1 SEHNR and CDR2 FQNEAQ (reference sequence). CDR3 residues: CASSLIYGVVHEQYF. CDR3 nucleotides: TGTGCCAGCAGCTTAATTTACGGGGTCGTCCACGAGCAGTACTTC.

The V gene is TRBV7-2, the J gene TRBJ2-7; 15 nucleotides line up with TRBD2. Germline values: CDR1 SGHTA, CDR2 FQGNSA. Trimming removed 5 bases from V and 4 bases from J; junction bases left unmatched: 9. The CDR3 contains 17 residues. DNA of the CDR3: TGTGCCAGCAGCACTGGGACTAGCGGGAGGAGAAGGTACGAGCAGTACTTC. It yields the protein CASSTGTSGRRRYEQYF.

This rearrangement joins TRBV7-2 to TRBJ2-2; the D gene is possibly TRBD1 (8 bases). Trimming took off 2 bases at V and 6 bases at J, with 16 bases between the two ends. This CDR3 has 16 residues. Germline lookup yields CDR1 SGHTA and CDR2 FQGNSA. In DNA, the CDR3 is TGTGCCAGCAGCTTAAATACAGGGGGAGGGGCCGGGGAGCTGTTTTTT. Translated: CASSLNTGGGAGELFF.

There are many counts of this clone. CDR3 bases: TGCGCCAGCAGCCAAGATCGAGAAGGGACAGGGATCGGGAATGAGCAGTTCTTC. Protein sequence: CASSQDREGTGIGNEQFF. The V call is TRBV4-1, the J call TRBJ2-1, with 9 bases that match TRBD1. V trimming: 0 bases; J trimming: 7 bases; junction bases outside the gene matches: 13. The CDR3 runs 18 residues. The germline V gene has CDR1 MGHRA and CDR2 YSYEKL.

This rearrangement joins TRBV2 to TRBJ2-7; TRBD2 might be the D (6 bases). Trimming removed 7 bases at V and 2 bases at J, with 12 bases between. The CDR3 is 13 residues long. Germline CDR1 is SNHLY and CDR2 is FYNNEI. DNA of the CDR3: TGTGCCAGCACAAGGCGGACTACCTACGAGCAGTACTTC. It codes for CASTRRTTYEQYF.

The gene calls are TRBV14 and TRBJ2-2; D remains unclear. Germline-derived CDR1 and CDR2 are SGHDN and FVKESK. V was pared by 1 base and J by 6 bases, with 6 bases between. The CDR3 is 13 amino acids. In DNA form, the CDR3 reads TGTGCCAGCAGCCAAGTAAGGCCCGGGGAGCTGTTTTTT. It translates to CASSQVRPGELFF.

CDR3 loop: CASSPFRVVLTDTQYF. The CDR3 DNA reads TGTGCCAGCAGCCCTTTCAGGGTTGTTCTCACAGATACGCAGTATTTT. The chain employs TRBV7-8 and TRBJ2-3; D may be TRBD1 (5 bases). Looked up from germline, CDR1 is SGHVS and CDR2 is FQNEAQ. The V end was cut by 5 bases, the J end by 2 bases, with 17 bases between. The CDR3 spans 16 residues.

This chain joins TRBV5-1 and TRBJ2-2; D remains unclear. Germline V CDR1 and CDR2: SGHRS, YFSETQ. Trimming removed 7 bases at V and 2 bases at J, with 9 bases between. The CDR3 extends over 13 amino acids. The CDR3 coding sequence is TGCGCCAGCCTGGTGGAAAACACCGGGGAGCTGTTTTTT. Residues: CASLVENTGELFF.

The V gene is TRBV27, the J gene TRBJ2-5, with TRBD2 matching over 9 bases. CDR1 is MNHEY and CDR2 is SMNVEV in the germline V gene (reference sequence). This CDR3 contains 15 residues. The V gene end was trimmed by 6 bases and the J gene end by 4 bases; junction bases not matched to a gene: 9. In nucleotides, the CDR3 is TGTGCCAGCAGCCCCGGTAGCGGGAGATCAGAGACCCAGTACTTC. Translating it yields CASSPGSGRSETQYF.

The chain recombines TRBV9 with TRBJ2-2; no firm D call. The length of the CDR3 is 16 residues. CDR1 SGDLS and CDR2 YYNGEE come from the germline V gene. Trimming cost V 4 bases and J 3 bases, with 16 bases left between them. CDR3 region: CASSPWVVSDTGELFF. In DNA, the CDR3 is TGTGCCAGCAGCCCATGGGTCGTTTCAGACACCGGGGAGCTGTTTTTT.

This chain connects TRBV5-1 to TRBJ2-3; D gene ambiguous. V gave up 0 bases and J gave up 2 bases, with 13 bases separating them. The germline V gene encodes CDR1 SGHRS and CDR2 YFSETQ. This CDR3 has 16 amino acids. CDR3 coding DNA: TGCGCCAGCAGCTTGGAGGCTAGAGCCCCCACAGATACGCAGTATTTT. This translates into CASSLEARAPTDTQYF.

Points on this clone: Other DNA sequences of this sample code for an identical CDR3. The V and J genes are TRBV10-3 and TRBJ2-2; 8 bases align to TRBD2. The V and J ends lost 10 bases and 4 bases, in that order; junction bases with no gene match: 8. This CDR3 has 14 amino acids. Germline V gene lookup returns CDR1 ENHRY and CDR2 SYGVKD. CDR3 sequence reads: CATLTSGPTGELFF. The CDR3 bases are TGTGCCACCCTCACTAGCGGACCCACCGGGGAGCTGTTTTTT.

The chain couples TRBV28 to TRBJ2-5; tentative D call: TRBD2 (7 bases). The length of the CDR3 is 14 residues. From germline, CDR1 is MDHEN and CDR2 SYDVKM. V was shortened by 7 bases and J by 4 bases, with 16 bases between the two germline ends. CDR3 in DNA: TGTGCCAGCACCCGAGGGGGGGGGATAGAGACCCAGTACTTC. It yields the protein CASTRGGGIETQYF. Full variable domain (missing parts from reference TRBV28 and TRBJ2-5): DVKVTQSSRYLVKRTGEKVFLECVQDMDHENMFWYRQDPGLGLRLIYFSYDVKMKEKGDIPEGYSVSREKKERFSLILESASTNQTSMYLCASTRGGGIETQYFGPGTRLLVL.

The count of this clone is one. The chain links TRBV10-3 to TRBJ2-5; TRBD1 agrees at 12 bases. The trim removed 9 bases at V and 11 bases at J, leaving 13 bases unmatched. This CDR3 contains 14 residues. Germline values: CDR1 ENHRY, CDR2 SYGVKD. The CDR3 region has the DNA TGTGCCATTAAAACCGGGACAGGGGGCGCGGGGCAGTACTTC. It encodes CAIKTGTGGAGQYF.

The chain has TRBV5-6 and TRBJ2-1; 9 bases line up with TRBD1. This CDR3 spans 15 amino acids. With 4 bases clipped from V and 7 bases from J, the junction kept 9 bases outside the gene matches. The germline CDR1 and CDR2 sequences are SGHDT and YYEEEE. DNA for the CDR3: TGTGCCAGCAGCCTCCTGGGACAGGGATTAAATGAGCAGTTCTTC. It codes for CASSLLGQGLNEQFF.

In regard to this clone: At one end, the junction sequence differs from germline, possibly due to a read error. The rearrangement uses TRBV7-2 and TRBJ2-3, with TRBD2 matching 7 bases. The germline CDR1 and CDR2 sequences are SGHTA and FQGNSA. This CDR3 region has 14 residues. The CDR3 DNA sequence: TGTGCCAGCACCTTAGACCTAGCGGCAGATACGCAGTATTTT. Protein product: CASTLDLAADTQYF.

Note on this clone: The sample carries other DNA sequences with the same CDR3. This chain uses TRBV11-2 with TRBJ1-2, with TRBD1 matching over 7 bases. After removal of 1 base from V and 3 bases from J, the junction contained 2 bases not matched to a gene. The germline V gene has CDR1 SGHAT and CDR2 FQNNGV. The CDR3 spans 14 residues. The CDR3: CASSLGGQDYGYTF. CDR3 nucleotides: TGTGCCAGCAGCTTAGGAGGACAGGACTATGGCTACACCTTC.

The J gene is TRBJ1-1, the V gene TRBV15; D ambiguous. The CDR3 extends over 13 amino acids. V lost 5 bases and J lost 6, with 13 bases in between. Germline CDR1 reads LNHNV; CDR2 reads YYDKDF (reference sequence). The CDR3 region has the DNA TGTGCCACCAGCTCACTGTTTAATCCTGAAGCTTTCTTT. Translated, it gives CATSSLFNPEAFF.